These 26 T cell receptor beta chains were all obtained from the same sample, sequenced in a study of tumor-infiltrating lymphocytes in oesophageal squamous cell carcinoma. TCRdb re-derived calls from the PCR reads in MiXCR, one entry per CDR3 protein. In the table there are 10,000 to 15,000 distinct CDR3 sequences, approximately 50% of which are singletons. The sample taken for sequencing was normal esophageal tissue next to the tumor. The receptors here all came from a male donor with esophageal squamous cell carcinoma.

The chain joins TRBV7-6 to TRBJ1-1, with D unresolved. Germline V lookup: CDR1 SGHVS, CDR2 FNYEAQ. The CDR3 length is 14 residues. Trimming took 2 bases from V and 1 from J, leaving 8 bases between them. CDR3 region: CASSLFPGNTEAFF. Here the CDR3 DNA reads TGTGCCAGCAGCTTATTCCCGGGGAACACTGAAGCTTTCTTT. Using reference TRBV7-6 and TRBJ1-1 for the parts outside the CDR3, the full variable domain is GAGVSQSPRYKVTKRGQDVALRCDPISGHVSLYWYRQALGQGPEFLTYFNYEAQQDKSGLPNDRFSAERPEGSISTLTIQRTEQRDSAMYRCASSLFPGNTEAFFGQGTRLTVV.

The V gene is TRBV28, the J gene TRBJ2-7, with 10 positions matching TRBD2. The end of the DNA fits TRBJ2-1 better, so the J call may be wrong. The germline V gene has CDR1 MDHEN and CDR2 SYDVKM. The CDR3 is 16 amino acids. DNA of the CDR3: TGTGCCAGCAGGGAAGCTAGCGGGGGATCCTACAATGAGCAGTTCTTC. The encoded protein is CASREASGGSYNEQFF.

V is TRBV7-3 and J is TRBJ2-7; D is uncertain. TRBJ2-1 matches the DNA end more closely, so the J call is doubtful. Germline-derived CDR1 and CDR2 are SGHTA and FQGTGA. The CDR3 has 14 residues. CDR3 amino acids: CASSLTADYNEQFF. As DNA, the CDR3 is TGTGCCAGCAGCTTAACTGCAGACTACAATGAGCAGTTCTTC.

A note on this clonotype: Lacking the conserved final phenylalanine or tryptophan, this CDR3 likely reflects a read error. The limits of the CDR3 on the DNA are not certain, so only TCRdb's listed CDR3 is given. This chain uses TRBV7-3 with TRBJ2-5; no DNA check was done on the table's D call, TRBD2. Per germline, CDR1 SGHTA and CDR2 FQGTGA. The CDR3 extends over 18 residues, inclusive of both ends. CDR3 protein: CASSPGDVRPYDEQYFGA.

The gene calls are TRBV7-8 and TRBJ1-6; TRBD1 agrees at 7 bases. Per germline, CDR1 SGHVS and CDR2 FQNEAQ. The ends lost 6 bases at V and 8 bases at J; junction bases unmatched: 7. This CDR3 is built from 14 residues. The CDR3 nucleotides read TGTGCCAGCAGTTCGACAGGGCAGTATTCACCCCTCCACTTT. Amino acid sequence: CASSSTGQYSPLHF.

The sample holds a few counts of this clonotype. This rearrangement joins TRBV28 to TRBJ1-5, with 11 positions matching TRBD1. The CDR3 spans 16 residues. From germline, CDR1 is MDHEN and CDR2 SYDVKM. V lost 7 bases and J lost 6; bases outside the gene matches: 11. CDR3 protein: CASTRTGGLFSQPQHF. The CDR3 region has the DNA TGTGCCAGCACCCGGACAGGGGGCCTGTTTTCTCAGCCCCAGCATTTT.

The CDR3 spells CASSPGTPKWETQYF. Written as DNA, the CDR3 is TGCGCCAGCAGCCCGGGGACACCCAAATGGGAGACCCAGTACTTC. J is TRBJ2-5 and V is TRBV5-1, with a weak D call TRBD1 (6 bases). Germline values: CDR1 SGHRS, CDR2 YFSETQ. Trimming shortened V by 4 bases and J by 5 bases, and 18 bases separated the two germline ends. The CDR3 totals 15 residues.

This clonotype has ten or more counts. The chain uses TRBV11-2 and TRBJ1-3; no definite D call. Trimming cost V 0 bases and J 8 bases, with 11 bases left between them. The germline gives CDR1 SGHAT, CDR2 FQNNGV. This CDR3 is built from 14 residues. CDR3 residues: CASSLDQAGDTIYF. The CDR3 region has the DNA TGTGCCAGCAGCTTAGACCAGGCCGGGGACACCATATATTTT.

This clonotype has more than one count but fewer than ten. This sequence may be a read error, since a much larger clone differs from it by one base. The chain joins TRBV27 to TRBJ2-1; D uncertain. The DNA end is more similar to TRBJ2-7, so the J call may be wrong. The CDR3 runs 13 residues. Germline loops: CDR1 MNHEY, CDR2 SMNVEV (reference sequence). This chain's CDR3 is CASSASNYNEQYF. The CDR3, as DNA: TGTGCCAGCAGTGCCTCCAATTACAATGAGCAGTACTTC.

A few counts support this clonotype. The chain joins TRBV7-3 to TRBJ2-3, with TRBD2 matching over 11 bases. The V gene's germline CDR1 is SGHTA and CDR2 FQGTGA. This CDR3 has 16 amino acids. With 1 base clipped from V and 7 bases from J, the junction kept 7 bases outside the gene matches. In DNA form, the CDR3 reads TGTGCCAGCAGCTTAAGCCTAACTAGCGGGAGTTATACGCAGTATTTT. Its protein product is CASSLSLTSGSYTQYF. The whole variable domain, filled in from reference TRBV7-3 and TRBJ2-3, reads GAGVSQTPSNKVTEKGKYVELRCDPISGHTALYWYRQSLGQGPEFLIYFQGTGAADDSGLPNDRFFAVRPEGSVSTLKIQRTERGDSAVYLCASSLSLTSGSYTQYFGPGTRLTVL.

This clonotype is judged medium-sized. This sequence joins TRBV7-9 and TRBJ2-1; D not certain. Looked up from germline, CDR1 is SEHNR and CDR2 is FQNEAQ (reference sequence). The CDR3 is 14 residues long. V was cut by 0 bases and J by 6 bases, with 9 bases left in between. This chain's CDR3 is CASSLAGKVNEQFF. CDR3 sequence (DNA): TGTGCCAGCAGCTTAGCGGGAAAGGTCAATGAGCAGTTCTTC.

This clonotype was counted once. This chain connects TRBV6-6 to TRBJ2-6; D perhaps matches TRBD1 (6 bases). CDR3 length: 17 amino acids. Trimming removed 5 bases from V and 0 bases from J, with 14 bases in between. CDR1 MNHNY and CDR2 SVGAGI come from the germline V gene (reference sequence). The DNA for the CDR3 is TGTGCCAGCAGTCGTCAGGGGCCTAACTCTGGGGCCAACGTCCTGACTTTC. This encodes CASSRQGPNSGANVLTF.

The V call is TRBV7-9, the J call TRBJ2-3, with 15 bases that match TRBD2. J gave up 6 bases and V 6 bases, and 7 bases lay outside the gene matches. From germline, CDR1 is SEHNR and CDR2 FQNEAQ (reference sequence). The CDR3 contains 16 residues. The CDR3 sequence is CASRPGLAGGSDTQYF. DNA for the CDR3: TGTGCCAGCAGACCCGGACTAGCGGGAGGGTCCGATACGCAGTATTTT.

The chain is built from TRBV5-6 and TRBJ2-5; 9 bases line up with TRBD1. With 0 bases clipped from V and 6 bases from J, the junction kept 12 bases outside the gene matches. There are 17 residues in the CDR3. Per the germline V gene, CDR1 is SGHDT and CDR2 is YYEEEE. CDR3: CASSLAAGTGKTKTQYF. In DNA, the CDR3 is TGTGCCAGCAGCTTGGCAGCCGGGACAGGGAAAACAAAGACCCAGTACTTC.

This clonotype was detected ten times or more. The chain couples TRBV6-1 to TRBJ2-3, with TRBD1 identical over 8 bases. With 6 bases clipped from V and 1 base from J, the junction kept 6 bases outside the gene matches. CDR3 size: 15 residues. Germline CDR1 reads MNHNS; CDR2 reads SASEGT. The CDR3 DNA follows: TGTGCCAGCAGGGTACGGGGACAGGGCACAGATACGCAGTATTTT. Translated: CASRVRGQGTDTQYF.

This clonotype is labeled large. The J gene is TRBJ2-1, the V gene TRBV7-6; 10 bases agree with TRBD2. The germline gives CDR1 SGHVS, CDR2 FNYEAQ. Germline trimming cut 0 bases from V and 6 bases from J; bases unmatched to any gene: 5. CDR3 size: 16 residues. The CDR3 coding sequence is TGTGCCAGCAGCTTAGCCACGGCTAGCGGGAGCAATGAGCAGTTCTTC. As protein: CASSLATASGSNEQFF.

The V call is TRBV24-1, the J call TRBJ2-6; D possibly corresponds to TRBD1 (6 bases). Germline V CDR1 and CDR2: KGHDR, SFDVKD. This CDR3 region has 15 residues. V gave up 4 bases and J gave up 0 bases, with 6 bases separating them. DNA for the CDR3: TGTGCCACCAGTGAAGGGGGCTCTGGGGCCAACGTCCTGACTTTC. Protein sequence: CATSEGGSGANVLTF.

J is TRBJ2-3 and V is TRBV10-1; the D call may be TRBD1 or TRBD2 (5 bases each). The length of the CDR3 is 15 residues. V lost 6 bases to trimming and J lost 0 bases, with 13 bases between them. Looked up from germline, CDR1 is WNHNN and CDR2 is SYGVQD (reference sequence). The CDR3 sequence: CASSDGTPSTDTQYF. The CDR3 DNA reads TGCGCCAGCAGCGACGGGACCCCTAGCACAGATACGCAGTATTTT.

This clonotype was seen repeatedly, ten times or more. The chain employs TRBV5-8 and TRBJ2-2; D might be TRBD1 (6 bases). CDR3 length: 12 amino acids. Trimming stripped 7 bases from V and 5 bases from J, with 9 bases between. Germline V gene sequence: CDR1 SGHTS, CDR2 YDEGEE. The CDR3 nucleotides are TGTGCCAGCCAGGGGATTACCGGGGAGCTGTTTTTT. Amino acids: CASQGITGELFF.

The J gene is TRBJ2-3, the V gene TRBV28; 7 bases are a match to TRBD2. J lost 0 bases, V lost 4 bases, and 7 bases had no gene match. In germline, CDR1 is MDHEN, CDR2 SYDVKM. CDR3 size: 16 residues. The CDR3 sequence is CASSWTRGSSTDTQYF. The CDR3 coding sequence is TGTGCCAGCAGTTGGACTAGGGGCTCTAGCACAGATACGCAGTATTTT.

The J gene is TRBJ2-1, the V gene TRBV7-1; unclear D gene. The DNA matches TRBJ2-5 better at its end, which makes the J call doubtful. TRBV7-1 is classed as an ORF, of uncertain function. This CDR3 is built from 13 residues. CDR3 DNA: TGTGCCAGCAAGCCCGAGTACCAAGAGACCCAGTACTTC. This codes for CASKPEYQETQYF.

Only one count was recorded for this clonotype. As the CDR3 is not closed by the conserved phenylalanine or tryptophan, this likely results from a read error. The DNA is omitted, as the CDR3 cannot be located on it reliably, and the CDR3 follows TCRdb's listing. The V gene is TRBV7-6, the J gene TRBJ2-3; the table's D call, TRBD1, has no DNA check behind it. The CDR3 spans 17 residues, counting both ends. Germline V lookup: CDR1 SGHVS, CDR2 FNYEAQ. The CDR3 spells CASSPGQEAPYEQYFGP.

V and J are TRBV7-9 and TRBJ2-7; 9 bases align to TRBD1. The closer fit of TRBJ2-1 to the DNA end suggests the J call may be wrong. The CDR3 extends over 15 amino acids. The germline V gene has CDR1 SEHNR and CDR2 FQNEAQ (reference sequence). The CDR3 reads CASSSPGQGLNEQFF. The DNA of the CDR3 is TGTGCCAGCAGCTCACCGGGACAGGGTCTAAATGAGCAGTTCTTC.

The table lists this clonotype with a few counts. The chain has TRBV7-3 and TRBJ2-1; 10 bases are shared with TRBD2. CDR1 is SGHTA and CDR2 is FQGTGA in the germline V gene. There are 15 residues in the CDR3. The V and J ends lost 4 bases and 4 bases, in that order; junction bases with no gene match: 4. As DNA, the CDR3 is TGTGCCAGCAGCTCGTATAGCGGGGGGTACAATGAGCAGTTCTTC. Amino acids: CASSSYSGGYNEQFF. Complete variable domain (other parts from reference TRBV7-3 and TRBJ2-1): GAGVSQTPSNKVTEKGKYVELRCDPISGHTALYWYRQSLGQGPEFLIYFQGTGAADDSGLPNDRFFAVRPEGSVSTLKIQRTERGDSAVYLCASSSYSGGYNEQFFGPGTRLTVL.

V usage is TRBV2 and J usage is TRBJ1-1; D not resolved. The V gene lost 4 bases and the J gene lost 11 bases, with 20 bases spanning the gap. CDR3 length: 14 residues. The germline V gene encodes CDR1 SNHLY and CDR2 FYNNEI. CDR3 sequence (DNA): TGTGCCAGCAGTGTCAACCGGGCCCCCGCGTGGGCTTTCTTT. Translating gives CASSVNRAPAWAFF. Variable domain in full (rest from reference TRBV2 and TRBJ1-1): EPEVTQTPSHQVTQMGQEVILRCVPISNHLYFYWYRQILGQKVEFLVSFYNNEISEKSEIFDDQFSVERPDGSNFTLKIRSTKLEDSAMYFCASSVNRAPAWAFFGQGTRLTVV.

This clonotype is labeled as medium-sized. CDR3 nucleotides: TGTGCCAGCAGCCGCGGGTCGGGGATGGGCCAAGAGACCCAGTACTTC. Its translation: CASSRGSGMGQETQYF. The genes are TRBV7-3 and TRBJ2-5; the D gene is possibly TRBD2 (5 bases). The CDR3 has 16 amino acids. Between the trimmed V and J ends, which lost 5 bases and 1 base, there was a span of 17 bases. Germline CDR1 and CDR2: SGHTA and FQGTGA.